A selection of T cell receptor beta chains follows, all from one sample in a study of human T cells and chemical hapten exposure. TCRdb processed the RACE reads anew with MiXCR; each CDR3 protein has one entry. The data contain roughly 130,000 distinct CDR3 sequences, approximately 10% of them singletons. The source material was whole blood. These receptors all stem from a male donor in good health. Some clones in this sample may be carry-over from other donors' samples. CDR3s leave out the opening cysteine and the closing phenylalanine or tryptophan. The D gene is left open where the match is weak.

D | V | CDR3
. | TRBV27 | ASSLFQGSYGYT
. | TRBV7-2 | ASSLVEEPYGYT
TRBD1 | TRBV20-1 | SATGTGNSGANVLT
. | TRBV7-2 | ASSEGGAETQY
TRBD2 | TRBV5-1 | ASSLEGLAGGLSYNEQF
. | TRBV4-2 | ASSQDSVSGANVLT
TRBD1 | TRBV12-5 | ASGSRDSGPYEQY
. | TRBV27 | ASSLFPQGLYEQY
TRBD1 | TRBV18 | ASSPWDRVPNTGELF
. | TRBV7-2 | ASSRPGTDTQY
. | TRBV6-2/TRBV6-3 | ASSADHYGYT
TRBD2 | TRBV7-9 | ASSLRTSARHYNEQF
. | TRBV7-6 | ASSLEAEAYEQY
. | TRBV29-1 | SGLARQNSNTEAF
TRBD1 | TRBV18 | ASSLTGQSSQSSGNTIY
. | TRBV12-3/TRBV12-4 | ASSFRTAQETQY
TRBD1 | TRBV7-6 | ASSFRDRGLNEQF
. | TRBV30 | AFPSSPTPQETQY
. | TRBV20-1 | SARDEGRGPFYEQY
. | TRBV7-9 | ASSQDRWWGAGDTQY
. | TRBV20-1 | SVGTGTSLANYGYT
TRBD1 | TRBV6-2/TRBV6-3 | ASSYSDRVEAF
TRBD2 | TRBV29-1 | SSGGTSGDTQY
TRBD1 | TRBV6-1 | ASIPTGGNEKLF
. | TRBV4-3 | ASSQASNWAADTQY
. | TRBV7-2 | ASSLAPGKQTEAF
. | TRBV6-5 | ASSNFPTGLSSYNEQF
. | TRBV5-6 | ASSLTRVNSPLH
TRBD2 | TRBV7-9 | ASSQPGLVREQY
TRBD2 | TRBV29-1 | SVGGLAGGRETQY
. | TRBV3-1 | ASSQEAGVGADTQY
. | TRBV19 | ASSSDSKAF
TRBD1 | TRBV7-2 | ASSRRQGSSYNSPLH
. | TRBV7-9 | ASSPGQKEETQY
. | TRBV6-5 | ASSYSPELSNLKNEQF
. | TRBV4-2 | ASSQVETLNTEAF